This T cell receptor beta chain was profiled in a study of T cell responses to AZD1222 COVID-19 vaccine. The length of the CDR3 is 14 residues. Germline CDR1 SQVTM, CDR2 ANQGSEA. J was trimmed by 0 bases and V by 2 bases; bases with no gene match: 3. This clone was detected once. Profiling relied on immunoSEQ multiplex PCR, and the TCRdb table lists in-frame clones only, not all of them. Here the sample spans roughly 130,000 clones, roughly 89% being singletons. Source: peripheral blood, taken 28 days after the second dose of the MenACWY control vaccine. The sequence came from an adult who received the MenACWY meningococcal vaccine as a control. The chain uses TRBV29-1 and TRBJ2-5; 7 nucleotides align to TRBD1. The CDR3 nucleotides read TGCAGCGTTGAAATAGGGACAGACCAAGAGACCCAGTACTTC. This sequence encodes CSVEIGTDQETQYF. Filled out from reference TRBV29-1 and TRBJ2-5, the complete variable domain reads SAVISQKPSRDICQRGTSLTIQCQVDSQVTMMFWYRQQPGQSLTLIATANQGSEATYESGFVIDKFPISRPNLTFSTLTVSNMSPEDSSIYLCSVEIGTDQETQYFGPGTRLLVL.